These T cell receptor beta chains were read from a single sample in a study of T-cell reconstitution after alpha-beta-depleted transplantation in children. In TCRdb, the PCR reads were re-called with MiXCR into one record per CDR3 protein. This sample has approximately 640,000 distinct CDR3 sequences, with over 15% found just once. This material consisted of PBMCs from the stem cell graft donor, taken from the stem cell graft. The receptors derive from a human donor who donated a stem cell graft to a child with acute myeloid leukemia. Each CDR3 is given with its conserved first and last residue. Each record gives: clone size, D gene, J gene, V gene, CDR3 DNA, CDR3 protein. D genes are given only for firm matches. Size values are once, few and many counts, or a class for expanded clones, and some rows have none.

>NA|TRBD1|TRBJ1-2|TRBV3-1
TGTGCCAGCAGCCAAGGCCGACAGGGATACTACACCTTC
CASSQGRQGYYTF
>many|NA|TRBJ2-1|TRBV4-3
TGCGCCAGCAGCGCCCCCAACCACAATGAGCAGTTCTTC
CASSAPNHNEQFF
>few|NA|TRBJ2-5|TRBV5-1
TGCGCCAGCAGGGCCTACAGGGAACGGAAGACCCAGTACTTC
CASRAYRERKTQYF
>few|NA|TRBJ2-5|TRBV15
TGTGCCACCAGCAGAGGGAAGGGGTTAGGGGAGACCCAGTACTTC
CATSRGKGLGETQYF
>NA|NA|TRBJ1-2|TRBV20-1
TGCAGTGCTAGAACGGCGGGAGGGGATGGCTACACCTTC
CSARTAGGDGYTF
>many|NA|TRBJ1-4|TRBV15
TGTGCCACCAGCGAGGGGGGCGGCCTTAATGAAAAACTGTTTTTT
CATSEGGGLNEKLFF
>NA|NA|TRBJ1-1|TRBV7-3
TGTGCCAGCAGCTTACTCAACACCGGGAACACTGAAGCTTTCTTT
CASSLLNTGNTEAFF
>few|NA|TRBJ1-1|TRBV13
TGTGCCAGCAGCCGCAGGGCTACTGAAGCTTTCTTT
CASSRRATEAFF
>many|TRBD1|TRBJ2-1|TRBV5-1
TGCGCCAGCAGCTCAATCCCGGGACAGTACAATGAGCAGTTCTTC
CASSSIPGQYNEQFF
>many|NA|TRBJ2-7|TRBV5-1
TGCGCCAGCAGCGGGGACGACAGCTACGAGCAGTACTTC
CASSGDDSYEQYF
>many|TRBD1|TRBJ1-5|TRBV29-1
TGCAGCGTGGGGACAGGAGCAAATCAGCCCCAGCATTTT
CSVGTGANQPQHF
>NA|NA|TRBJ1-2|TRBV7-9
TGTGCCAGCAGCTTAGCGGGAGTAATATCATACTATGGCTACACCTTC
CASSLAGVISYYGYTF
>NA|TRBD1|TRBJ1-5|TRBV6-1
TGTGCCAGCACTCCCCTCGGAACAGGGGGATATCAGCCCCAGCATTTT
CASTPLGTGGYQPQHF
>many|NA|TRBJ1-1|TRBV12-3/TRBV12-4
TGTGCCAGCAGCGGGGTTGCGGGAACTGAAGCTTTCTTT
CASSGVAGTEAFF
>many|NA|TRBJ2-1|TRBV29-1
TGCAGCGTTGGCACAGGGAAGGCCCTGACGAATGAGCAGTTCTTC
CSVGTGKALTNEQFF
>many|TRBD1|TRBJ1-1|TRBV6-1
TGTGCCAGCAGCTTCGGACAGGGAGGGGTGATGAACACTGAAGCTTTCTTT
CASSFGQGGVMNTEAFF
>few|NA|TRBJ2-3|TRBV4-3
TGCGCCAGCAGCCAATTTGAAATAGCGGCAGGCACAGATACGCAGTATTTT
CASSQFEIAAGTDTQYF
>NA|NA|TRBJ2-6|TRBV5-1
TGCGCCAGCAGCTTGGTGCCCTCAGAGAGCTCTGGGGCCAACGTCCTGACTTTC
CASSLVPSESSGANVLTF
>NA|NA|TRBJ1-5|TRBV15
TGTGCCACCAGCACCTTAGAGACACCAGGGCATAGCAATCAGCCCCAGCATTTT
CATSTLETPGHSNQPQHF
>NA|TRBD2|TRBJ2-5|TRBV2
TGTGCCAGTCGACTAGCGGGGGGAATCCAAGAGACCCAGTACTTC
CASRLAGGIQETQYF
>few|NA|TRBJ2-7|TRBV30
TGTGCCTGGATCGAGGCAGGGGACTACGAGCAGTACTTC
CAWIEAGDYEQYF
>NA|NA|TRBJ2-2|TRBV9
TGTGCCAGCAGCGCCCAGGGTAGTCTCGGGGAGCTGTTTTTT
CASSAQGSLGELFF
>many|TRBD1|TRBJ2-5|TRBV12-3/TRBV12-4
TGTGCCAGCAGTTCCTACCGACAGGGCGGTCAAGAGACCCAGTACTTC
CASSSYRQGGQETQYF
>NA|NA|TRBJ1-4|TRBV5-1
TGCGCCAGCAGCTTGGGGGTACGTGGTGAAAAACTGTTTTTT
CASSLGVRGEKLFF
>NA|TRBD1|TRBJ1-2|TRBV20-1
TGCAGTGCTAGAGATCGGCGGGGACAGGGTCCCTATGGCTACACCTTC
CSARDRRGQGPYGYTF
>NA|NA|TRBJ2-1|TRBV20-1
TGCAGTGCTAGAGGTTCGACCCCCAATGAGCAGTTCTTC
CSARGSTPNEQFF
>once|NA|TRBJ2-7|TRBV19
TGTGCCAGTAACTACGGTTCCTACGAGCAGTACTTC
CASNYGSYEQYF
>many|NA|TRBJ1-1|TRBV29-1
TGCAGCGTGCGACGGAAGACAGGATTGAACACTGAAGCTTTCTTT
CSVRRKTGLNTEAFF
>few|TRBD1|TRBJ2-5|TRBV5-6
TGTGCCAGCAGCCCCTTGACAGGGGACCCAGAGACCCAGTACTTC
CASSPLTGDPETQYF
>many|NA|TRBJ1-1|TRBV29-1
TGCAGCGTTCAGGACAGAATGAACACTGAAGCTTTCTTT
CSVQDRMNTEAFF
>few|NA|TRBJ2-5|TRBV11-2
TGTGCCAGCAGCTTAGAACGGCCCCCCACCCCCCAAGAGACCCAGTACTTC
CASSLERPPTPQETQYF
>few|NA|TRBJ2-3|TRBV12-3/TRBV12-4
TGTGCCAGCACCGCGGCCGGGGAGCCCACAGATACGCAGTATTTT
CASTAAGEPTDTQYF
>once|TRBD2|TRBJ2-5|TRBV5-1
TGCGCCAGCAGCCTGACCGGGACTAGCGGGGGGGAAGAGACCCAGTACTTC
CASSLTGTSGGEETQYF
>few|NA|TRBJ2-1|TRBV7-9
TGTGCCAGCAGCTTAGCAATCCTAGTCGAGAACAATGAGCAGTTCTTC
CASSLAILVENNEQFF
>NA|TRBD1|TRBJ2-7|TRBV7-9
TGTGCCAGCAGCTCACAAACGCGGGACAGGGGACCCTACGAGCAGTACTTC
CASSSQTRDRGPYEQYF
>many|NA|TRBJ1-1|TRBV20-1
TGCAGTGCAGGGGGGGATGATGGCACTGAAGCTTTCTTT
CSAGGDDGTEAFF
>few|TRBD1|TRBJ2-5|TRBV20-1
TGCAGTGCTAGAAATGCCAGGGGGCTAGGGGAGACCCAGTACTTC
CSARNARGLGETQYF
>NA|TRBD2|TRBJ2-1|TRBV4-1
TGCGCCAGCAGCCCCCCAGTGGCGGGGGGACGGAATGAGCAGTTCTTC
CASSPPVAGGRNEQFF
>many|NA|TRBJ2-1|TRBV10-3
TGTGCCATCAGTGAGTCGAAAACGGCAGGGGTCTCCTACAATGAGCAGTTCTTC
CAISESKTAGVSYNEQFF
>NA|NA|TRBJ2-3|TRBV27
TGTGCCAGCCGCCTTACTATTAGCACAGATACGCAGTATTTT
CASRLTISTDTQYF
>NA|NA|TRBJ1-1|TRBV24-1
TGTGCCACCAGTGACCCAGGGGACACAGGGAACACTGAAGCTTTCTTT
CATSDPGDTGNTEAFF
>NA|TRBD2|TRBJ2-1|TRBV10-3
TGTGCCATCGGACTAGCTGGAGGGAATGAGCAGTTCTTC
CAIGLAGGNEQFF
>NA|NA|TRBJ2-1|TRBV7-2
TGTGCCAGCAGCCCTGTCAGCGTGCGGGGCTCCTACAATGAGCAGTTCTTC
CASSPVSVRGSYNEQFF
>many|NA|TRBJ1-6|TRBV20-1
TGCAGTGCTCGCGGACTTGTTAATTCACCCCTCCACTTT
CSARGLVNSPLHF